This T cell receptor beta chain emerged from a study of tumor-infiltrating lymphocytes in primary liver carcinoma. As for this clonotype: The germline gene is not matched at one end of the junction; a read error may be the cause.

The template, about 500 ng total RNA, yielded TCR beta cDNA made with a constant-region primer. TCR beta libraries came from three nested multiplex PCR rounds using slightly modified ARM-PCR. Forward primers for TRBV1-TRBV30 and a C-beta reverse primer served the first two PCR rounds, at 10 cycles each. TCRdb reprocessed the multiplex PCR reads with MiXCR, giving one entry per CDR3 protein. Among tens of thousands of distinct CDR3 sequences listed, 71% were seen once. The CDR3 spans 13 residues. CDR1 is SGHAT, CDR2 FQDESV, per germline (reference sequence). Without any cell sorting, roughly 18-31 mg of bulk tissue yielded co-extracted RNA and DNA.

Specimen: liver tumor tissue from sampling region 4. Described subset: tumor region T4, right-lateral pole. This clonotype was sampled from a woman in her sixties with primary liver carcinoma and hepatitis B virus infection. V and J are TRBV11-1 and TRBJ2-7; 7 bases line up with TRBD1. The CDR3 DNA is TGTACCAGCAGGGGGAAGCGATCCTATGAGCAGTACTTC. Translating gives CTSRGKRSYEQYF.